Following are 15 T cell receptor beta chains from one sample sequenced in a study of cytomegalovirus exposure and HLA in healthy donors. PCR used 60 Vbeta primers and 13 Jbeta primers. Sequencing used immunoSEQ multiplex PCR; TCRdb keeps in-frame clones, though not all of them. The repertoire holds around 160,000 clones, with over 80% as singletons. The sequenced sample was PBMCs. The receptor source for this set is a woman in her late teens or twenties in good health and CMV-seronegative.

The chain recombines TRBV30 with TRBJ2-3; 7 positions match TRBD1. The germline CDR1 and CDR2 sequences are GTSNPN and SVGIG (reference sequence). CDR3 size: 20 residues. V lost 0 bases and J lost 3; bases outside the gene matches: 21. The DNA for the CDR3 is TGTGCCTGGAGTGTATTCGCCGGCCCCGACAGGGAAAGATCGACAGATACGCAGTATTTT. It codes for CAWSVFAGPDRERSTDTQYF.

The CDR3 reads CASSPLAGAIGSQYF. The CDR3 bases are TGTGCCAGCAGCCCCTTAGCGGGGGCGATAGGGTCCCAGTACTTC. The rearrangement uses TRBV6-5 and TRBJ2-5, with TRBD2 identical over 9 bases. Germline lookup yields CDR1 MNHEY and CDR2 SVGAGI. Trimming removed 6 bases from V and 9 bases from J; junction bases left unmatched: 14. The CDR3 sequence is 15 residues long.

This clone has just one count. Distinct nucleotide sequences in the sample also encode this CDR3. The chain carries TRBV30 and TRBJ2-7, with D possibly TRBD2 on 6 matching bases. In germline, CDR1 is GTSNPN, CDR2 SVGIG (reference sequence). Trimming took 3 bases from V and 0 from J, leaving 12 bases between them. The CDR3 runs 14 residues. The CDR3 is CAWSGGGSSYEQYF. Here the CDR3 DNA reads TGTGCCTGGAGCGGCGGAGGGTCCTCCTACGAGCAGTACTTC.

This clone occurred once. The rearrangement joins TRBV10-3 to TRBJ2-7; 10 nucleotides line up with TRBD1. The CDR3 has 16 amino acids. CDR1 is ENHRY and CDR2 is SYGVKD in the germline V gene. V gave up 0 bases and J gave up 3 bases; unmatched junction bases: 5. This CDR3 is CAISESPGQGGYEQYF. As DNA, the CDR3 is TGTGCCATCAGTGAGTCTCCAGGACAGGGGGGCTACGAGCAGTACTTC.

The chain uses TRBV5-6 and TRBJ2-7; 9 nucleotides line up with TRBD1. Germline CDR1 is SGHDT and CDR2 is YYEEEE. The J segment lost 0 bases and the V segment lost 3 bases, leaving 10 bases of the junction unmatched. This CDR3 has 17 residues. CDR3 region: CASSSWGDRASSYEQYF. CDR3 nucleotides: TGTGCCAGCAGCTCTTGGGGGGACAGGGCGAGCTCCTACGAGCAGTACTTC.

The chain recombines TRBV9 with TRBJ2-7, with TRBD2 identical over 11 bases. The length of the CDR3 is 14 residues. J was trimmed by 4 bases and V by 0 bases; bases with no gene match: 0. CDR1 is SGDLS and CDR2 is YYNGEE in the germline V gene. CDR3 amino acids: CASSVASGGYEQYF. The CDR3 region has the DNA TGTGCCAGCAGCGTAGCTAGCGGGGGGTACGAGCAGTACTTC.

The genes are TRBV6-1 and TRBJ1-6, with 7 positions matching TRBD1. J gave up 8 bases and V 4 bases, and 17 bases lay outside the gene matches. This CDR3 is 18 amino acids long. The V gene's germline CDR1 is MNHNS and CDR2 SASEGT. The CDR3 DNA is TGTGCCAGCAGTGCCCCGAGACAGGGCCTAGGGGCCTATTCACCCCTCCACTTT. This sequence encodes CASSAPRQGLGAYSPLHF.

This clone was recorded only once. The rearrangement uses TRBV9 and TRBJ1-2, with 7 nucleotides matching TRBD1. Trimming cost V 3 bases and J 5 bases; bases outside gene matches: 13. Germline V gene sequence: CDR1 SGDLS, CDR2 YYNGEE. This CDR3 region has 16 residues. In nucleotides, the CDR3 is TGTGCCAGCAGCGCTCCTTCGACAGGGCCTAGATATGGCTACACCTTC. As protein: CASSAPSTGPRYGYTF.

The CDR3 DNA sequence: TGTGCCAGCAGTGATGACAGTACTAACTATGGCTACACCTTC. Protein product: CASSDDSTNYGYTF. This sequence joins TRBV6-1 and TRBJ1-2; tentative D call: TRBD1 (5 bases). The ends were cut back, 3 bases at V and 0 bases at J, with 8 bases in the middle. In germline, CDR1 is MNHNS, CDR2 SASEGT. This CDR3 contains 14 residues.

J is TRBJ2-7 and V is TRBV28; D unclear. Looked up from germline, CDR1 is MDHEN and CDR2 is SYDVKM. The V end lost 1 base, the J end lost 2 bases, and 12 bases lay between the germline ends. The CDR3 is 15 residues long. In DNA, the CDR3 is TGTGCCAGCAGTTTATCAGGTCTTACCCCCTACGAGCAGTACTTC. Protein product: CASSLSGLTPYEQYF. Full variable domain (rest looked up from reference TRBV28 and TRBJ2-7): DVKVTQSSRYLVKRTGEKVFLECVQDMDHENMFWYRQDPGLGLRLIYFSYDVKMKEKGDIPEGYSVSREKKERFSLILESASTNQTSMYLCASSLSGLTPYEQYFGPGTRLTVT.

This clone has a handful of counts. The chain is built from TRBV13 and TRBJ2-7, with TRBD1 matching over 9 bases. V gave up 5 bases and J gave up 6 bases; unmatched junction bases: 11. CDR1 and CDR2 (germline): PRHDT, FYEKMQ (reference sequence). CDR3 size: 15 residues. The CDR3 loop is CASSLSYRGRGEQYF. In DNA, the CDR3 is TGTGCCAGCAGCCTTTCTTACAGGGGGCGCGGCGAGCAGTACTTC.

The rearrangement joins TRBV10-1 to TRBJ1-6, with D possibly TRBD1 on 5 matching bases. The CDR3 has 14 residues. The germline V and J ends were trimmed by 5 bases and 5 bases, with 10 bases remaining between them. Per germline, CDR1 WNHNN and CDR2 SYGVQD (reference sequence). This CDR3 is CASSIARDNSPLHF. CDR3 DNA: TGCGCCAGCAGTATAGCCAGGGATAATTCACCCCTCCACTTT.

This clone has just one count. The chain employs TRBV5-6 and TRBJ2-1; D uncertain. Germline values: CDR1 SGHDT, CDR2 YYEEEE. V shed 5 bases and J shed 13 bases, with 19 bases lying between them. The CDR3 is made up of 13 amino acids. The CDR3 loop is CASSVNPNTRQFF. The DNA for the CDR3 is TGTGCCAGCAGTGTAAACCCCAATACGCGCCAGTTCTTC.

The J gene is TRBJ1-1, the V gene TRBV18, with 7 positions matching TRBD1. Germline values: CDR1 KGHSH, CDR2 LQKENI. The V and J ends lost 5 bases and 5 bases, in that order; junction bases with no gene match: 8. The CDR3 is made up of 14 amino acids. The CDR3, as DNA: TGTGCCAGCTCATTCCAGGGGGGTGAGACTGAAGCTTTCTTT. Translated: CASSFQGGETEAFF.

Remarks on this clone: Sequence at one end of the junction differs from germline and may be a read error. The rearrangement links TRBV6-5 to TRBJ2-3; D gene ambiguous. Germline CDR1 is MNHEY and CDR2 is SVGAGI. The CDR3 loop spans 13 amino acids. This chain's CDR3 is CASREQFTDTRYF. The CDR3, as DNA: TGTGCCAGCAGAGAGCAGTTCACAGATACGCGGTATTTT.